This TCR beta chain was identified during a study of T cell repertoires in cytomegalovirus infection. Study in general: Selected CMV epitopes included recently identified HLA-C-restricted ones as well as well-studied HLA-B-restricted ones. It can be stated that public TCR beta signatures indicated CMV infection as well as a matching HLA type.

TCRdb independently ran MiXCR on the reads; one entry per CDR3 protein. Among about 89,000 distinct CDR3 sequences listed, roughly 29% were seen once. Trimming stripped 4 bases from V and 4 bases from J, with 14 bases between. The length of the CDR3 is 15 residues. Of note for this clonotype: Its target is not known.

Study-wide results and caveats: Cumulative public TCR beta family frequency identified carriers of CMV plus the relevant HLA.

The V gene is TRBV12-3 or TRBV12-4, the J gene TRBJ2-1; the D gene is possibly TRBD2 (5 bases). The clonotype originates from a human donor in good health (CMV status not recorded). Some clones in this sample may be carry-over from other donors' samples. The sample consisted of CD8+ T cells from cultured PBMCs, taken from culture after CMV antigen stimulation. CDR3 loop: CASSSVEGRYNEQFF. In DNA, the CDR3 is TGTGCCAGCAGTTCCGTCGAGGGCAGGTACAATGAGCAGTTCTTC.